This TCR beta chain was identified during a study of OX40 agonist ivuxolimab in advanced cancers. Study context: Every 2 weeks, ivuxolimab was infused into the patients intravenously at between 0.01 and 10 mg/kg.

TCRdb's copy holds only in-frame clones and misses some; the assay was immunoSEQ multiplex PCR. The sample yields 50,000 to 65,000 clones, about four fifths seen once. Details on this clone: The antigen remains unidentified.

At baseline, cycle 4 day 1, and cycle 7 day 1, blood was sampled. The ends were cut back, 0 bases at V and 5 bases at J, with 13 bases in the middle. Germline values: CDR1 MNHNS, CDR2 SASEGT. The CDR3 is 15 residues long. Study-wide points: Clonal expansion among partial responders at 0.1-3.0 mg/kg ranked near the lowest. Relative to CD4+ cells, CD8+ T cells on average had more expanded clones.

The receptor comes from an adult with an advanced solid tumor such as melanoma, head and neck, liver or kidney cancer. This sample comprised CD4+ or CD8+ T cells sorted from blood, obtained in a trial of the OX40 agonist ivuxolimab. This sequence joins TRBV6-1 and TRBJ2-5; D unresolved. The CDR3 spells CASSEAHPGQETQYF. The CDR3, as DNA: TGTGCCAGCAGTGAAGCGCACCCAGGCCAGGAGACCCAGTACTTC.